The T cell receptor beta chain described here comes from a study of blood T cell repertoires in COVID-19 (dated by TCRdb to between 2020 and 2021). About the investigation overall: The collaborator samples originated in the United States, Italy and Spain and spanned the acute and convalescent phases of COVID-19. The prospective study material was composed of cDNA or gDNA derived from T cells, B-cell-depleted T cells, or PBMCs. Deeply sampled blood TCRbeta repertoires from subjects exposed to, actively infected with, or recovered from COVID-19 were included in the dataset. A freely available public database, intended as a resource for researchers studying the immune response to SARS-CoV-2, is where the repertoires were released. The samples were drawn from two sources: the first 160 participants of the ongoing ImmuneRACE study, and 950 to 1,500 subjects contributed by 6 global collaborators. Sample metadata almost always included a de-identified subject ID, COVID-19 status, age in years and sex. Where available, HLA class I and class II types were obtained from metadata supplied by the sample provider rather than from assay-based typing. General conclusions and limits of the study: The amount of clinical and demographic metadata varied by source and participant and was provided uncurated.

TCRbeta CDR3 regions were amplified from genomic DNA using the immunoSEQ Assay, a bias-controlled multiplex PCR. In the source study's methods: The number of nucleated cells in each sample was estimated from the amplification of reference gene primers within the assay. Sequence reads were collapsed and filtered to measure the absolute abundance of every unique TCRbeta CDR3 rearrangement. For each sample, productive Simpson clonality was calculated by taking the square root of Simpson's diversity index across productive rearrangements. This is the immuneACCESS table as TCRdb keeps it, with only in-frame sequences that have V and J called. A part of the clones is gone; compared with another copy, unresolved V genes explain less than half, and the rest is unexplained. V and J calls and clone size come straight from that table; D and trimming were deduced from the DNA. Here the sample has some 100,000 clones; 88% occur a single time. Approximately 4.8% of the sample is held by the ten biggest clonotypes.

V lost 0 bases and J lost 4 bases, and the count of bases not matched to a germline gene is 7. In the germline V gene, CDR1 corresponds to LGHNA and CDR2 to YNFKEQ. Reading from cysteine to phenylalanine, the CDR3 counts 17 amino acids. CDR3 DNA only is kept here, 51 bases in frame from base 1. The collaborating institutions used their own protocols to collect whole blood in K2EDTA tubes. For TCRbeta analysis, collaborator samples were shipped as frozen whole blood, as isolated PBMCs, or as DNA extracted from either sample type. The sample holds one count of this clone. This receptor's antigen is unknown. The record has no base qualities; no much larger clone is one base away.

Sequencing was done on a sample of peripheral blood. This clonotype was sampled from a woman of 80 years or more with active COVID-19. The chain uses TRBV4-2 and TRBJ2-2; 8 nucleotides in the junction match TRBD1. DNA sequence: TGTGCCAGCAGCCAAGACGAGGTCAGGGGGCTCACCGGGGAGCTGTTTTTT. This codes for CASSQDEVRGLTGELFF.